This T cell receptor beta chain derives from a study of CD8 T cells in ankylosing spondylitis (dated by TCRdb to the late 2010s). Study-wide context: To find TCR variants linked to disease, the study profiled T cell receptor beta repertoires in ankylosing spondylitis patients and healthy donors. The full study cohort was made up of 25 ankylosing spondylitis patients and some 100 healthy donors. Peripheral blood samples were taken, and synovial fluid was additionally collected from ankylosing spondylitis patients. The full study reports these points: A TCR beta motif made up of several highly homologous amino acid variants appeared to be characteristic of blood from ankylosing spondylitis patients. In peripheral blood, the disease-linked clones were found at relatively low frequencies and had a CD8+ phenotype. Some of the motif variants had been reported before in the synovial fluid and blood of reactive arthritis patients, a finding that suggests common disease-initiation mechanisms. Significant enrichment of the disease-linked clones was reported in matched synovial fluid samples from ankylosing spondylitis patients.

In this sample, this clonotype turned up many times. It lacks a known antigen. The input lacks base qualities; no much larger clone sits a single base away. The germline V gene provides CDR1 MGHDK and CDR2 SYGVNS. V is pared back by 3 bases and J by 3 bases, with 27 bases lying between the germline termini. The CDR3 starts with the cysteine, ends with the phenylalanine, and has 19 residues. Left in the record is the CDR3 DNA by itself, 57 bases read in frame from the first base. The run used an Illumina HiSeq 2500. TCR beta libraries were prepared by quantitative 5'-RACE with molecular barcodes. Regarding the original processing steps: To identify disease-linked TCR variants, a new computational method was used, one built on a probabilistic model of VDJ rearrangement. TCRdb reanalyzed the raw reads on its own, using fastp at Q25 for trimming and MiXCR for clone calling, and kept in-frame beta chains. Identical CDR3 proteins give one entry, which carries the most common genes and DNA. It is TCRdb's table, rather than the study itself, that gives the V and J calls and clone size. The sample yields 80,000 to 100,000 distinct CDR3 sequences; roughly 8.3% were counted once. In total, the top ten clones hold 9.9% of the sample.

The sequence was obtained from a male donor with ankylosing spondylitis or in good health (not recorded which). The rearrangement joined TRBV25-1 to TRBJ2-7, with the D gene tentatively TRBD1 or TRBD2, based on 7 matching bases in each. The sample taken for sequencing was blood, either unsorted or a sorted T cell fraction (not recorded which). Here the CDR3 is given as CASSDSTGKGLGHLYEQYF. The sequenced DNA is TGTGCCAGCAGTGACTCGACAGGGAAAGGACTAGGACACCTCTACGAGCAGTACTTC.